Following are 14 T cell receptor beta chains from one sample sequenced in a study of blood T cells in healthy people across ages. For the second PCR, which ran for roughly 7 to 11 cycles, a sample-barcoded 5' primer and a J-beta primer mix were used. TCRdb re-analysed the 5' RACE reads in MiXCR, keeping a single row per CDR3 protein. This sample has 700,000 to 950,000 distinct CDR3 sequences, with around 40% found just once. Sequenced sample: blood. The receptors derive from an older woman in good health.

V usage is TRBV6-1 and J usage is TRBJ2-7; D might be TRBD2 (6 bases). The J call may be in error: the DNA end matches TRBJ2-5 better. This CDR3 spans 18 amino acids. Per the germline V gene, CDR1 is MNHNS and CDR2 is SASEGT. CDR3 amino acids: CASSDPWGDPMPRETQYF. CDR3 bases: TGTGCCAGCAGTGATCCCTGGGGGGACCCAATGCCTCGAGAGACCCAGTACTTC.

There are many counts of this clonotype. The rearrangement links TRBV7-2 to TRBJ2-1; 11 nucleotides match TRBD2. This CDR3 has 17 residues. Germline CDR1 SGHTA, CDR2 FQGNSA. V lost 5 bases and J lost 2; bases outside the gene matches: 8. The CDR3 is CASSPYKGLAAYNEQFF. CDR3 sequence (DNA): TGTGCCAGCAGCCCCTACAAGGGACTAGCGGCCTACAATGAGCAGTTCTTC.

This clonotype was counted once. The genes are TRBV6-5 and TRBJ1-3, with D unresolved. V dropped 6 bases and J dropped 4 bases, with 10 bases sitting between them. Germline V gene sequence: CDR1 MNHEY, CDR2 SVGAGI. The CDR3 covers 13 residues. Here the CDR3 reads CASRPPAGNTIYF. The CDR3 DNA follows: TGTGCCAGCAGACCGCCTGCGGGAAACACCATATATTTT.

The sample holds a few counts of this clonotype. The chain is built from TRBV29-1 and TRBJ1-2; 9 bases map to TRBD1. V dropped 6 bases and J dropped 3; count of bases not matched to a gene: 5. The CDR3 consists of 13 residues. Germline V gives CDR1 SQVTM, CDR2 ANQGSEA. This CDR3 is CSVDRGGDYGYTF. In DNA form, the CDR3 reads TGCAGCGTCGACAGGGGGGGTGACTATGGCTACACCTTC.

The chain couples TRBV7-8 to TRBJ2-1; the D call may be TRBD1 or TRBD2 (6 bases each). Germline-derived CDR1 and CDR2 are SGHVS and FQNEAQ. Trimming stripped 0 bases from V and 2 bases from J, with 14 bases between. The CDR3 is 17 residues long. CDR3 residues: CASSLALVGGPYNEQFF. For the CDR3, the DNA is TGTGCCAGCAGCTTAGCGCTCGTAGGGGGGCCCTACAATGAGCAGTTCTTC. Complete variable domain (other parts from reference TRBV7-8 and TRBJ2-1): GAGVSQSPRYKVAKRGQDVALRCDPISGHVSLFWYQQALGQGPEFLTYFQNEAQLDKSGLPSDRFFAERPEGSVSTLKIQRTQQEDSAVYLCASSLALVGGPYNEQFFGPGTRLTVL.

This clonotype occurred once. The chain links TRBV5-1 to TRBJ2-5; 9 bases are a match to TRBD2. This CDR3 is built from 14 residues. In germline, CDR1 is SGHRS, CDR2 YFSETQ. The V and J ends lost 4 bases and 5 bases, in that order; junction bases with no gene match: 6. CDR3 bases: TGCGCCAGCAGCCCGGGACTAGCTGACGAGACCCAGTACTTC. Its translation: CASSPGLADETQYF.

In this sample, this clonotype turned up a few times. J is TRBJ1-2 and V is TRBV7-6, with TRBD1 matching 11 bases. V trimming: 1 base; J trimming: 7 bases; junction bases outside the gene matches: 5. Germline V gene sequence: CDR1 SGHVS, CDR2 FNYEAQ. The CDR3 totals 15 residues. The CDR3 sequence: CASSLGTGGKVGYTF. CDR3 nucleotide sequence: TGTGCCAGCAGCTTAGGGACAGGGGGCAAAGTTGGCTACACCTTC.

This clonotype was detected ten times or more. V and J are TRBV3-1 and TRBJ2-5, with TRBD2 matching 8 bases. The CDR3 runs to 14 residues. CDR1 is LGHDT, CDR2 YNNKEL, per germline (reference sequence). The junction had 3 bases not matched to a gene; V was cut back by 2 bases and J by 4 bases. The CDR3 DNA follows: TGTGCCAGCAGCCAAAGGGCGGGAGGAGAGACCCAGTACTTC. It specifies CASSQRAGGETQYF.

The V call is TRBV7-2, the J call TRBJ2-1, with 11 bases fitting TRBD2. J lost 0 bases, V lost 5 bases, and 6 bases had no gene match. This CDR3 spans 17 amino acids. CDR1 and CDR2 (germline): SGHTA, FQGNSA. CDR3 sequence: CASSRLAGLSSYNEQFF. In nucleotides, the CDR3 is TGTGCCAGCAGCAGACTAGCGGGGTTAAGCTCCTACAATGAGCAGTTCTTC.

The chain has TRBV6-5 and TRBJ2-1; TRBD2 matches 8 bases. In germline, CDR1 is MNHEY, CDR2 SVGAGI. There are 17 residues in the CDR3. V lost 0 bases and J lost 2; bases outside the gene matches: 6. The CDR3 nucleotides are TGTGCCAGCAGTTACTCAGGACTAGCAGAGACCTACAATGAGCAGTTCTTC. This translates into CASSYSGLAETYNEQFF.

As concerns this clonotype: With a much larger clone just one base away, this may be a read error. The chain is built from TRBV29-1 and TRBJ2-5; 7 nucleotides align to TRBD1. The CDR3 extends over 15 amino acids. Germline-derived CDR1 and CDR2 are SQVTM and ANQGSEA. CDR3: CSVKPGTARWEIQYF. CDR3 sequence (DNA): TGCAGCGTAAAGCCCGGGACAGCCCGATGGGAGATCCAGTACTTC.

The genes are TRBV29-1 and TRBJ1-2, with D uncertain. Per germline, CDR1 SQVTM and CDR2 ANQGSEA. The V end lost 3 bases, the J end lost 4 bases, and 12 bases lay between the germline ends. This CDR3 comprises 13 residues. The CDR3 reads CSVERASGYGYTF. In DNA form, the CDR3 reads TGCAGCGTTGAGAGGGCTTCGGGCTATGGCTACACCTTC.

The rearrangement links TRBV7-2 to TRBJ2-7, with 9 bases lining up with TRBD1. The germline CDR1 and CDR2 sequences are SGHTA and FQGNSA. The trim removed 1 base at V and 3 bases at J, leaving 4 bases unmatched. The CDR3 is 15 amino acids. CDR3 bases: TGTGCCAGCAGCTTAGGGGACAGGGCTCGCTACGAGCAGTACTTC. Translation gives CASSLGDRARYEQYF.

This clonotype was seen a handful of times. This chain joins TRBV5-1 and TRBJ2-7; D gene ambiguous. Looked up from germline, CDR1 is SGHRS and CDR2 is YFSETQ. V dropped 0 bases and J dropped 2 bases, with 12 bases sitting between them. The CDR3 totals 15 residues. The CDR3 sequence: CASSLEVGSTYEQYF. CDR3 nucleotide sequence: TGCGCCAGCAGCTTGGAGGTAGGCAGTACCTACGAGCAGTACTTC.